This T cell receptor (beta chain) emerged from a study of OX40 agonist ivuxolimab in advanced cancers. Study-level findings and limits: Undetermined was the antigen specificity of the expanded peripheral T cells.

Germline-derived CDR1 and CDR2 are SQVTM and ANQGSEA. This CDR3 region has 16 residues. Trimming took 7 bases from V and 0 from J, leaving 21 bases between them. In the case of this clone: The antigen is unknown.

Clones were sequenced by immunoSEQ multiplex PCR, and TCRdb holds only the in-frame ones, with some missing. The data contain under 15,000 clones, 65% to 80% of them singletons. The sequence derives from an adult with an advanced solid tumor such as melanoma, head and neck, liver or kidney cancer. The chain couples TRBV29-1 to TRBJ1-1, with D possibly TRBD1 on 6 matching bases. The source material was CD4+ or CD8+ T cells sorted from blood, sampled in a trial of the OX40 agonist ivuxolimab. CDR3 DNA sequence: TGCAGCGCCAGACGTCATGGGGGGGCATTGAACACTGAAGCTTTCTTT. This translates into CSARRHGGALNTEAFF.